A selection of T cell receptor beta chains follows, all from one sample in a study of blood T cells in healthy people across ages. One entry per CDR3 protein, called by TCRdb with MiXCR from the 5' RACE reads. The table lists about 640,000 distinct CDR3 sequences, roughly 50% of them singletons. Sequences were obtained from blood. The receptors stem from a man aged 55 to 69 in good health. The CDR3 runs from the conserved cysteine through the conserved F or W. D genes are given only for firm matches. The size field is filled for only some rows; it gives once, few, many or a size class.

d_call	v_call	j_call	clone_size	cdr3_nt	cdr3_aa
TRBD2	TRBV2	TRBJ2-7	-	TGTGCCAGCAGTGTAAGGGCTAGCGGGCCCTACGAGCAGTACTTC	CASSVRASGPYEQYF
TRBD1	TRBV20-1	TRBJ1-1	-	TGCAGTGCTAGACACCGGGACAGCATGAACACTGAAGCTTTCTTT	CSARHRDSMNTEAFF
TRBD1	TRBV20-1	TRBJ2-5	-	TGCAGTGCACAGCGGCCAGGGGGCGGCGAGACCCAGTACTTC	CSAQRPGGGETQYF
TRBD1	TRBV7-9	TRBJ2-1	-	TGTGCCAGCAGCCCCGGGACAGGGACCGGATACAATGAGCAGTTCTTC	CASSPGTGTGYNEQFF
TRBD1	TRBV27	TRBJ1-1	-	TGTGCCAGCAGAAAATCCCTGGACAGGGGAGACACTGAAGCTTTCTTT	CASRKSLDRGDTEAFF
TRBD1	TRBV20-1	TRBJ1-2	-	TGCAGGGCTATCTTACAGGGGGCTGGAGGCTACACCTTC	CRAILQGAGGYTF
-	TRBV6-6	TRBJ1-5	once	TGTGCCAGCAGTGACCGAAGTGTTATCAATCAGCCCCAGCATTTT	CASSDRSVINQPQHF
-	TRBV6-2/TRBV6-3	TRBJ2-5	-	TGTGCCAGCAGTTACTCGGGGACGCCTATTGGGACCGGGGGGACCCAGTACTTC	CASSYSGTPIGTGGTQYF
TRBD1	TRBV6-6	TRBJ1-2	-	TGTGCCAGCAGTTATCCGGGACAGGGAGGAGGATATGGCTACACCTTC	CASSYPGQGGGYGYTF
-	TRBV12-3/TRBV12-4	TRBJ2-2	-	TGTGCCAGCAGTCCCGGGAGCTTGAACACCGGGGAGCTGTTTTTT	CASSPGSLNTGELFF
TRBD2	TRBV3-1	TRBJ2-1	-	TGTGCCAGCAGCCAAGTGGGACCAGCGGGGGGGCAAGAGACCCAGTTCTTC	CASSQVGPAGGQETQFF
TRBD2	TRBV12-3/TRBV12-4	TRBJ2-3	-	TGTGCCAGCAGTATTAGCGGGGGGGCAGATACGCAGTATTTT	CASSISGGADTQYF
-	TRBV6-5	TRBJ1-2	few	TGTGCCAGCAGTTACTCACAGGGAAGGGAGGGCTACACCTTC	CASSYSQGREGYTF
TRBD1	TRBV12-3/TRBV12-4	TRBJ1-2	-	TGTGCCAGCAGTGACAGGGCGGCCTATGGCTACACCTTC	CASSDRAAYGYTF
-	TRBV4-1	TRBJ2-3	many	TGCGCCAGCAGCCTCAGGGAAGATACGCAGTATTTT	CASSLREDTQYF
-	TRBV21-1	TRBJ2-5	-	TGTGCCAGCAGCAGAGTCTCCGGACAGGGAGAGCAGTACTTC	CASSRVSGQGEQYF
-	TRBV20-1	TRBJ1-5	-	TGCAGTGCTACCCGGGTTCTCAATCAGCCCCAGCATTTT	CSATRVLNQPQHF
-	TRBV4-1	TRBJ2-5	-	TGCGCCAGCAGCCAAGATAGCCCCGGATACAATGAGCAGTACTTC	CASSQDSPGYNEQYF
TRBD2	TRBV20-1	TRBJ2-5	-	TGCAGTGCTAGTCGTAGCGGGGGTTCCCAAGAGACCCAGTACTTC	CSASRSGGSQETQYF
-	TRBV29-1	TRBJ1-4	-	TGCAGCGTTGAAGTGACAGGCGTAGGGGAAAAACTGTTTTTT	CSVEVTGVGEKLFF
-	TRBV29-1	TRBJ1-4	-	TGCAGCGGCGGGGGGGCTAATGAAAAACTGTTTTTT	CSGGGANEKLFF
-	TRBV29-1	TRBJ1-5	few	TGCAGCGTTGCAATTGGGGATCAGCCCCAGCATTTT	CSVAIGDQPQHF
TRBD1	TRBV11-2	TRBJ2-7	-	TGTGCCAGCAGCTTATATCAGGGGGTTACCTACGAGCAGTACTTC	CASSLYQGVTYEQYF
-	TRBV5-1	TRBJ1-4	-	TGCGCCAGCAGCTTCACAGGGAACCGGAATGAAAAACTGTTTTTT	CASSFTGNRNEKLFF
TRBD1	TRBV25-1	TRBJ1-6	-	TGTGCCAGCGAGAGACAGGGGGGATCACCCCTCCACTTT	CASERQGGSPLHF
-	TRBV28	TRBJ2-6	-	TGTGCCAGCAGTTTCACCTACAGATGGGGGCGGACTGGGGCCAACGTCCTGACTTTC	CASSFTYRWGRTGANVLTF